This T cell receptor beta chain derives from a study of T cell changes during pregnancy in multiple sclerosis. The CDR3 length is 14 residues. Germline values: CDR1 SGHNT, CDR2 YYREEE (reference sequence). V shed 7 bases and J shed 6 bases, with 19 bases lying between them. Profiled with immunoSEQ multiplex PCR; TCRdb holds only in-frame clones, not every one. The sample lists around 46,000 clones, around 91% occurring once. Sequencing used CD8+ T cells from peripheral blood mononuclear cells, obtained in the second trimester of pregnancy. The receptor was derived from a female donor with multiple sclerosis, enrolled in a pregnancy study. J is TRBJ1-2 and V is TRBV5-4; possibly TRBD1 for D (6 bases). The CDR3 protein is CASAIKGGAHGYTF. CDR3 bases: TGTGCCAGCGCCATCAAGGGGGGGGCGCATGGCTACACCTTC.